A single sample is the source of the 26 T cell receptor beta chains below, sequenced in a study of identical twins. TCRdb ran MiXCR on the 5' RACE reads and lists one entry per CDR3 protein. This table holds roughly 500,000 distinct CDR3 sequences, around 20% found once. This sample was shared with a second study, whose subject was T cells expressing NK-cell markers.

The sequenced sample consisted of CD4+ T cells sorted from blood. Receptor source: a woman aged 18-29 years in good health.

This clonotype was detected only a few times. The chain combines TRBV20-1 with TRBJ2-5, with unresolved D. The V and J ends lost 3 bases and 5 bases respectively, with 10 bases between them. Germline-derived CDR1 and CDR2 are DFQATT and SNEGSKA (reference sequence). The CDR3 length is 12 residues. This CDR3 reads CSASTTRETQYF. The CDR3 nucleotides read TGCAGTGCTAGTACAACTCGTGAGACCCAGTACTTC.

The chain recombines TRBV2 with TRBJ2-7; 9 bases match TRBD1. The ends lost 6 bases at V and 7 bases at J; junction bases unmatched: 13. CDR1 and CDR2 from the germline V gene are SNHLY and FYNNEI. This CDR3 spans 15 amino acids. CDR3 sequence reads: CASSDYPGQGAEQYF. The CDR3 nucleotides read TGTGCCAGCAGCGATTATCCGGGACAGGGTGCAGAGCAGTACTTC.

This clonotype was counted between two and nine times. The V gene is TRBV24-1, the J gene TRBJ2-3, with TRBD2 matching over 7 bases. The CDR3 has 14 amino acids. In germline, CDR1 is KGHDR, CDR2 SFDVKD. Trimming removed 5 bases from V and 1 base from J; junction bases left unmatched: 2. The CDR3 loop is CATSVAGGTDTQYF. CDR3 nucleotide sequence: TGTGCCACCAGTGTCGCGGGGGGCACAGATACGCAGTATTTT.

This clonotype turned up a few times. The V call is TRBV11-1, the J call TRBJ2-1; 16 nucleotides match TRBD2. This CDR3 region has 18 residues. Germline CDR1 reads SGHAT; CDR2 reads FQDESV (reference sequence). After removal of 0 bases from V and 1 base from J, the junction contained 0 bases not matched to a gene. CDR3 in DNA: TGTGCCAGCAGCTTAGCGGGACTAGCGGGAGGGTCCTACAATGAGCAGTTCTTC. It specifies CASSLAGLAGGSYNEQFF. The full variable domain, with the rest looked up from reference TRBV11-1 and TRBJ2-1, is EAEVAQSPRYKITEKSQAVAFWCDPISGHATLYWYRQILGQGPELLVQFQDESVVDDSQLPKDRFSAERLKGVDSTLKIQPAELGDSAMYLCASSLAGLAGGSYNEQFFGPGTRLTVL.

This clonotype was seen only a few times. This chain links TRBV12-3 or TRBV12-4 with TRBJ2-7; unclear D gene. This CDR3 spans 12 amino acids. Trimming stripped 2 bases from V and 5 bases from J, with 7 bases between. The CDR3 sequence is CASSLWVHEQYF. The DNA for the CDR3 is TGTGCCAGCAGTTTATGGGTCCACGAGCAGTACTTC.

The sample holds a few counts of this clonotype. This chain connects TRBV7-2 to TRBJ2-1; 11 bases map to TRBD2. The germline V gene encodes CDR1 SGHTA and CDR2 FQGNSA. The CDR3 has 16 residues. The V gene end was trimmed by 5 bases and the J gene end by 15 bases; junction bases not matched to a gene: 18. CDR3 nucleotide sequence: TGTGCCAGCAGCAAAGGTGGCAGAACTAGCGGGAGTACTCGGTTCTTC. This codes for CASSKGGRTSGSTRFF.

This clonotype was found a few times. In nucleotides, the CDR3 is TGTGCCAGCAGTTATCGGGGGGACGGGAGTTCACCCCTCCACTTT. This sequence encodes CASSYRGDGSSPLHF. This sequence joins TRBV6-5 and TRBJ1-6; TRBD1 might be the D (5 bases). The V end lost 3 bases, the J end lost 9 bases, and 15 bases lay between the germline ends. The V gene's germline CDR1 is MNHEY and CDR2 SVGAGI. The CDR3 loop spans 15 amino acids.

This clonotype was found a few times. The chain has TRBV15 and TRBJ2-7, with D unclear. CDR1 and CDR2 (germline): LNHNV, YYDKDF (reference sequence). The CDR3 has 13 amino acids. Trimming cost V 6 bases and J 4 bases, with 13 bases left between them. The CDR3 region is CATRINDNYEQYF. The CDR3 coding sequence is TGTGCCACCAGAATCAACGACAATTACGAGCAGTACTTC.

This clonotype has just a few counts. The V call is TRBV6-1, the J call TRBJ1-1, with no clear D. The V end lost 6 bases, the J end lost 0 bases, and 11 bases lay between the germline ends. The germline V gene has CDR1 MNHNS and CDR2 SASEGT. The CDR3 sequence is 14 residues long. As DNA, the CDR3 is TGTGCCAGCAGCCAGAGCCCGGTGAACACTGAAGCTTTCTTT. Encoded protein: CASSQSPVNTEAFF.

This clonotype occurred many times. V is TRBV11-2 and J is TRBJ1-1, with D tentatively TRBD1 (6 bases). The CDR3 has 17 residues. V lost 6 bases and J 4 bases, leaving 24 bases between the germline ends. In germline, CDR1 is SGHAT, CDR2 FQNNGV. Written as DNA, the CDR3 is TGTGCCAGCAGGAAACGGGTACAGGGTGAGGCAGGCACTGAAGCTTTCTTT. This translates into CASRKRVQGEAGTEAFF.

This clonotype has more than one count but fewer than ten. This chain connects TRBV6-5 to TRBJ2-7; 11 bases map to TRBD1. This CDR3 comprises 14 residues. With V trimmed by 2 bases and J by 5 bases, 2 bases remained unmatched. Germline V gives CDR1 MNHEY, CDR2 SVGAGI. For the CDR3, the DNA is TGTGCCAGCAGTTACCGGGACAGGGGGGACGAGCAGTACTTC. Translated: CASSYRDRGDEQYF.

This sequence joins TRBV15 and TRBJ2-7; 7 bases fit TRBD2. The CDR3 sequence is 16 residues long. Trimming removed 3 bases from V and 4 bases from J; junction bases left unmatched: 12. Germline CDR1 LNHNV, CDR2 YYDKDF (reference sequence). CDR3 sequence reads: CATSSQRGGRGYEQYF. The CDR3 bases are TGTGCCACCAGCAGCCAGAGGGGCGGGAGAGGATACGAGCAGTACTTC.

This clonotype came up many times. This chain links TRBV6-5 with TRBJ1-1; TRBD1 might be the D (5 bases). This CDR3 contains 14 residues. V was trimmed by 6 bases and J by 5 bases, leaving 16 bases between them. Germline CDR1 reads MNHEY; CDR2 reads SVGAGI. The CDR3 DNA is TGTGCCAGCAGCCCCCGGGGCGACCGGACTGAAGCTTTCTTT. Residues: CASSPRGDRTEAFF.

This clonotype has only a few counts. This sequence joins TRBV4-3 and TRBJ2-3; D gene uncertain. V shed 4 bases and J shed 6 bases, with 17 bases lying between them. This CDR3 is 15 amino acids long. Germline V CDR1 and CDR2: LGHNA, YSLEER. In DNA, the CDR3 is TGCGCCAGCAGCCTAAGCCGGACGGCCTCGGATACGCAGTATTTT. Its protein product is CASSLSRTASDTQYF.

The chain employs TRBV28 and TRBJ2-2; TRBD2 agrees at 10 bases. This CDR3 contains 18 residues. V lost 6 bases to trimming and J lost 0 bases; unmatched junction nucleotides: 10. CDR1 and CDR2 (germline): MDHEN, SYDVKM. The CDR3 DNA sequence: TGTGCCAGCAGGAACCCGTGGACTAGCGGCGCGAACACCGGGGAGCTGTTTTTT. Translation gives CASRNPWTSGANTGELFF.

The V and J genes are TRBV11-2 and TRBJ2-1, with 9 nucleotides matching TRBD1. V dropped 8 bases and J dropped 0; count of bases not matched to a gene: 17. CDR1 is SGHAT and CDR2 is FQNNGV in the germline V gene. The CDR3 has 19 amino acids. The CDR3 DNA is TGTGCCAGCCATACACCGGGACAGGGAGGTCCTAGCTCCTACAATGAGCAGTTCTTC. Protein product: CASHTPGQGGPSSYNEQFF.

This clonotype has a handful of counts. This chain joins TRBV6-2 or TRBV6-3 and TRBJ2-7; 7 positions match TRBD2. This CDR3 has 14 residues. CDR1 is MNHEY and CDR2 is SVGEGT in the germline V gene. The V and J ends lost 6 bases and 4 bases, in that order; junction bases with no gene match: 9. CDR3: CASRPSLATYEQYF. The CDR3 DNA reads TGTGCCAGCAGACCCTCACTAGCGACGTACGAGCAGTACTTC.

This clonotype came up many times. The chain joins TRBV9 to TRBJ1-2; maybe TRBD1 (5 bases). V gave up 3 bases and J gave up 4 bases, with 13 bases separating them. Germline CDR1 reads SGDLS; CDR2 reads YYNGEE. The CDR3 spans 14 residues. The CDR3 region has the DNA TGTGCCAGCAGCGACGGGACCTACCCCTATGGCTACACCTTC. Translating it yields CASSDGTYPYGYTF.

This clonotype showed up many times. The J gene is TRBJ2-3, the V gene TRBV20-1; perhaps TRBD1 as D (5 bases). CDR3 length: 15 residues. The ends were cut back, 5 bases at V and 2 bases at J, with 17 bases in the middle. Germline V gene data show CDR1 as DFQATT and CDR2 as SNEGSKA (reference sequence). The CDR3 DNA reads as TGCAGTGCTCCGAACCACAGGTCCCCCACAGATACGCAGTATTTT. Translation gives CSAPNHRSPTDTQYF.

The V call is TRBV20-1, the J call TRBJ2-7; 9 bases line up with TRBD1. The CDR3 covers 14 residues. The V and J ends lost 6 bases and 2 bases, in that order; junction bases with no gene match: 8. Germline V gene lookup returns CDR1 DFQATT and CDR2 SNEGSKA (reference sequence). The CDR3 nucleotides read TGCAGTGCACCAAGACAGGGGGGGACCTACGAGCAGTACTTC. Protein product: CSAPRQGGTYEQYF.

Only a few counts were recorded for this clonotype. The genes are TRBV7-9 and TRBJ2-7, with 8 bases that match TRBD2. The V segment lost 5 bases and the J segment 3 bases; nucleotides outside the gene matches: 6. This CDR3 has 14 amino acids. Germline V lookup: CDR1 SEHNR, CDR2 FQNEAQ (reference sequence). CDR3 residues: CASSPSGSVYEQYF. The CDR3 DNA sequence: TGTGCCAGCAGCCCCAGCGGGAGTGTCTACGAGCAGTACTTC. Complete variable domain (other parts from reference TRBV7-9 and TRBJ2-7): DTGVSQNPRHKITKRGQNVTFRCDPISEHNRLYWYRQTLGQGPEFLTYFQNEAQLEKSRLLSDRFSAERPKGSFSTLEIQRTEQGDSAMYLCASSPSGSVYEQYFGPGTRLTVT.

This clonotype has a handful of counts. The rearrangement uses TRBV5-1 and TRBJ1-1; D gene unclear. V gave up 2 bases and J gave up 4 bases, with 12 bases separating them. The CDR3 extends over 14 amino acids. CDR1 and CDR2 (germline): SGHRS, YFSETQ. In DNA form, the CDR3 reads TGCGCCAGCAGCTTAGTATCGTGGGCCACTGAAGCTTTCTTT. Translated, it gives CASSLVSWATEAFF.

This clonotype was observed many times. V gene TRBV20-1 combines with J gene TRBJ2-2; 8 bases are shared with TRBD2. Germline V gene data show CDR1 as DFQATT and CDR2 as SNEGSKA (reference sequence). The CDR3 runs 15 residues. Unmatched junction bases numbered 13, after V lost 6 bases and J lost 7 bases. The CDR3 loop is CSATSPQREYGELFF. DNA for the CDR3: TGCAGTGCCACGAGCCCCCAGCGGGAGTACGGGGAGCTGTTTTTT.

This clonotype was observed a few times. The chain carries TRBV20-1 and TRBJ2-1; D is perhaps TRBD2 (6 bases). V lost 3 bases, J lost 0 bases, and 9 bases lay in between. Per the germline V gene, CDR1 is DFQATT and CDR2 is SNEGSKA (reference sequence). This CDR3 is built from 14 residues. CDR3 DNA: TGCAGTGCTAGTGGGGGGTACTCCTACAATGAGCAGTTCTTC. Residues: CSASGGYSYNEQFF.

This chain uses TRBV20-1 with TRBJ2-7; no reliable D call. The CDR3 extends over 12 amino acids. Germline lookup yields CDR1 DFQATT and CDR2 SNEGSKA (reference sequence). V lost 3 bases and J 3 bases, leaving 9 bases between the germline ends. The CDR3 DNA reads TGCAGTGCTAGTAAGGCTCTCTACGAGCAGTACTTC. This sequence encodes CSASKALYEQYF.

This clonotype has ten or more counts. The rearrangement uses TRBV20-1 and TRBJ1-1; D possibly corresponds to TRBD1 (6 bases). The CDR3 covers 12 residues. CDR1 and CDR2 (germline): DFQATT, SNEGSKA (reference sequence). Trimming shortened V by 0 bases and J by 8 bases, and 10 bases separated the two germline ends. CDR3 bases: TGCAGTGCTAGAGATCCCGGGACAGAAGCTTTCTTT. Protein: CSARDPGTEAFF.